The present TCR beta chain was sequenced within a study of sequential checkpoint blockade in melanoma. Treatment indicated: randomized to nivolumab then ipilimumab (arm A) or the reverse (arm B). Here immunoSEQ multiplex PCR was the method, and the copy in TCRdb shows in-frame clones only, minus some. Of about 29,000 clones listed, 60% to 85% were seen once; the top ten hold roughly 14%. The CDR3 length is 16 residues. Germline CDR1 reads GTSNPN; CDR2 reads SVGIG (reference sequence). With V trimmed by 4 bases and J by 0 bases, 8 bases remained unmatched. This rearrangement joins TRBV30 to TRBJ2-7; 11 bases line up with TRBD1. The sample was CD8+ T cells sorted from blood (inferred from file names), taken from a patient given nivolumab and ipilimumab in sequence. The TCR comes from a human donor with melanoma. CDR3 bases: TGTGCCTGGATTGACCACGGGACAGGGGGCTCCTACGAGCAGTACTTC. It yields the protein CAWIDHGTGGSYEQYF.